The subject of this entry is one T cell receptor beta chain. As yet, its antigen is unknown. Original processing notes: ImmunoSEQ supplied junction-only sequences lacking quality scores, so filtering was different. Data came from immunoSEQ multiplex PCR; TCRdb stores just in-frame clones and leaves some out. The V and J calls and the clone size are those of that table, but D and trimming were determined from the DNA. The repertoire holds some 1,600,000 clones, with 95% to 99% as singletons. V gave up 10 bases and J gave up 5 bases, with 14 bases separating them. Germline values: CDR1 MDHEN, CDR2 SYDVKM. The CDR3 loop spans 12 amino acids. This sample is drawn from a study of shared clonotypes between healthy human individuals. General study findings and limits: A few donors had roughly 5.2% of their naive CD4 clonotypes in common. Sharing of clonotypes among donors was expected to vary with sequencing depth.

A CD45RA-negative memory subset and a CD45RA+ naive subset were separated from the CD4+ cells. This receptor was taken from a man aged 25 to 40 in good health. The sequencing sample was made of naive CD4+ T cells sorted from blood. The subset here: CD45RA+ positively selected. The V call is TRBV28, the J call TRBJ2-5; D not certain. The CDR3 here is CATLHLGETQYF. In DNA, the CDR3 is TGTGCCACCTTACACCTGGGGGAGACCCAGTACTTC.